The next 27 T cell receptor beta chains were all read from a single sample in a study of cytotoxic CD8 clonotypes in ibrutinib-treated CLL. This table comes from immunoSEQ multiplex PCR, and its TCRdb copy is limited to in-frame clones, with some not included. The sample has about 72,000 clones, more than 75% seen once. The input for sequencing was PBMCs, taken at disease progression, from a patient treated with ibrutinib. The receptors were gathered from a human donor with chronic lymphocytic leukemia.

V is TRBV18 and J is TRBJ1-1; TRBD1 might be the D (6 bases). Germline values: CDR1 KGHSH, CDR2 LQKENI. V lost 3 bases and J lost 6, with 11 bases in between. The length of the CDR3 is 13 residues. CDR3 loop: CASSPFGGPEAFF. The CDR3 bases are TGTGCCAGCTCACCTTTCGGGGGCCCTGAAGCTTTCTTT.

V gene TRBV2 combines with J gene TRBJ2-3; 7 bases are shared with TRBD1. Unmatched junction bases numbered 3, after V lost 5 bases and J lost 1 base. The CDR3 extends over 14 amino acids. Germline loops: CDR1 SNHLY, CDR2 FYNNEI. CDR3 nucleotide sequence: TGTGCCAGCAGTCCGACAGGGCGCACAGATACGCAGTATTTT. The encoded protein is CASSPTGRTDTQYF.

The chain combines TRBV28 with TRBJ2-5; no firm D call. The germline V gene has CDR1 MDHEN and CDR2 SYDVKM. Trimming pared 2 bases from V and 7 bases from J, leaving 11 bases between. The CDR3 contains 13 residues. CDR3 DNA: TGTGCCAGCAGTTTAAGATTTCGGCGGACCCAGTACTTC. Translation: CASSLRFRRTQYF.

J is TRBJ2-7 and V is TRBV6-5; 9 bases align to TRBD1. The junction had 10 bases not matched to a gene; V was cut back by 4 bases and J by 3 bases. The CDR3 covers 16 residues. Germline CDR1 is MNHEY and CDR2 is SVGAGI. For the CDR3, the DNA is TGTGCCAGCAGTTCAGCTACAGGGGGCATCCTCTACGAGCAGTACTTC. It is translated as CASSSATGGILYEQYF.

The chain joins TRBV6-5 to TRBJ1-3; no clear D gene. The CDR3 extends over 14 amino acids. Germline values: CDR1 MNHEY, CDR2 SVGAGI. Trimming removed 0 bases from V and 4 bases from J, with 7 bases in between. In nucleotides, the CDR3 is TGTGCCAGCAGTTACTCGTCTTACGGAAACACCATATATTTT. Translated, it gives CASSYSSYGNTIYF.

This chain links TRBV27 with TRBJ2-7; 9 bases match TRBD1. The ends lost 6 bases at V and 3 bases at J; junction bases unmatched: 9. The CDR3 contains 15 residues. The germline V gene has CDR1 MNHEY and CDR2 SMNVEV (reference sequence). CDR3 protein: CASRPGQGSFYEQYF. The CDR3 bases are TGTGCCAGCAGGCCGGGACAGGGAAGCTTCTACGAGCAGTACTTC.

The rearrangement links TRBV19 to TRBJ1-5; 7 bases map to TRBD1. Germline CDR1 LNHDA, CDR2 SQIVND (reference sequence). V shed 10 bases, J shed 9 bases, and the junction held 15 bases outside the gene matches. The CDR3 is made up of 14 amino acids. The CDR3 DNA reads TGTGCCACCTCGACCGGGACAGCCCCGAGGCCCCAGCATTTT. Its protein is CATSTGTAPRPQHF.

J is TRBJ2-4 and V is TRBV6-5; TRBD1 agrees at 10 bases. The CDR3 length is 15 residues. The ends lost 2 bases at V and 6 bases at J; junction bases unmatched: 4. The germline gives CDR1 MNHEY, CDR2 SVGAGI. The CDR3 region has the DNA TGTGCCAGCAGTTACGGGACAGGGGCAGGAAACATTCAGTACTTC. Its translation is CASSYGTGAGNIQYF.

The genes are TRBV7-2 and TRBJ1-2; possibly TRBD1 for D (5 bases). The CDR3 spans 13 residues. CDR1 SGHTA and CDR2 FQGNSA come from the germline V gene. The germline V and J ends were trimmed by 5 bases and 4 bases, with 11 bases remaining between them. The CDR3 nucleotides read TGTGCCAGCAGCGAGTTCGACAGCTATGGCTACACCTTC. Its translation: CASSEFDSYGYTF.

The CDR3 bases are TGTGCCAGTAGCCCAGGAGTGGAAACCGGGGAGCTGTTTTTT. Its translation: CASSPGVETGELFF. This chain connects TRBV19 to TRBJ2-2; no clear D gene. This CDR3 comprises 14 residues. V lost 6 bases and J 5 bases, leaving 13 bases between the germline ends. The V gene's germline CDR1 is LNHDA and CDR2 SQIVND (reference sequence).

V and J are TRBV7-6 and TRBJ2-6; D is undetermined. The length of the CDR3 is 16 residues. With 0 bases removed from V and 1 base from J, the gap between germline ends came to 7 bases. CDR1 is SGHVS and CDR2 is FNYEAQ in the germline V gene. CDR3 in amino acids: CASSLAGSSGANVLTF. The CDR3 bases are TGTGCCAGCAGCTTAGCGGGTTCTTCTGGGGCCAACGTCCTGACTTTC.

CDR3 residues: CASSLTRDGQYF. DNA for the CDR3: TGTGCCAGCAGCTTGACGCGAGACGGGCAGTACTTC. V gene TRBV5-5 combines with J gene TRBJ2-7; D not resolved. From germline, CDR1 is SGHKS and CDR2 YYEKEE (reference sequence). This CDR3 is built from 12 residues. V lost 1 base and J lost 9, with 11 bases in between.

The genes are TRBV18 and TRBJ2-7; a possible D gene is TRBD1 (5 bases). The ends were cut back, 3 bases at V and 3 bases at J, with 12 bases in the middle. The CDR3 runs to 14 residues. CDR1 is KGHSH, CDR2 LQKENI, per germline. The CDR3 coding sequence is TGTGCCAGCTCACCTAGGACAAATAACTACGAGCAGTACTTC. Translation gives CASSPRTNNYEQYF.

In its sample, this clone ranks as medium-sized. V and J are TRBV2 and TRBJ1-2, with D possibly being TRBD1 (6 bases). The germline V gene has CDR1 SNHLY and CDR2 FYNNEI. This CDR3 is 13 amino acids long. The V end was cut by 4 bases, the J end by 4 bases, with 10 bases between. CDR3 sequence reads: CASSARTAYGYTF. The DNA of the CDR3 is TGTGCCAGCAGTGCCCGGACAGCCTATGGCTACACCTTC.

The chain uses TRBV2 and TRBJ2-3; D possibly uses TRBD1 or TRBD2 (5 bases each). The V gene lost 4 bases and the J gene lost 3 bases, with 14 bases spanning the gap. Germline V gene data show CDR1 as SNHLY and CDR2 as FYNNEI. The CDR3 is 15 residues long. The CDR3 spells CASSVEGLRTDTQYF. The DNA of the CDR3 is TGTGCCAGCAGTGTCGAGGGGTTAAGGACAGATACGCAGTATTTT.

The V and J genes are TRBV19 and TRBJ2-7, with a weak D call TRBD1 (6 bases). The CDR3 length is 14 residues. Germline CDR1 LNHDA, CDR2 SQIVND (reference sequence). The V end lost 5 bases, the J end lost 3 bases, and 14 bases lay between the germline ends. CDR3 sequence reads: CASSARQALYEQYF. CDR3 nucleotides: TGTGCCAGTAGTGCACGACAGGCCCTCTACGAGCAGTACTTC.

The chain recombines TRBV5-6 with TRBJ2-7; tentatively, D is TRBD1 or TRBD2 (5 bases each). Germline CDR1 SGHDT, CDR2 YYEEEE. Trimming took 10 bases from V and 0 from J, leaving 17 bases between them. The CDR3 is made up of 14 amino acids. CDR3: CAASRDRSSYEQYF. The CDR3 bases are TGTGCCGCGTCCCGGGACCGAAGCTCCTACGAGCAGTACTTC. Using reference TRBV5-6 and TRBJ2-7 for the parts outside the CDR3, the full variable domain is DAGVTQSPTHLIKTRGQQVTLRCSPKSGHDTVSWYQQALGQGPQFIFQYYEEEERQRGNFPDRFSGHQFPNYSSELNVNALLLGDSALYLCAASRDRSSYEQYFGPGTRLTVT.

The chain carries TRBV5-1 and TRBJ2-7; 12 bases align to TRBD1. Germline lookup yields CDR1 SGHRS and CDR2 YFSETQ. The CDR3 is 15 residues long. Trimming at V came to 6 bases and at J to 5 bases, leaving 9 bases not matched to a gene. The CDR3 loop is CASKPGQGAGDEQYF. In DNA, the CDR3 is TGCGCCAGCAAACCGGGACAGGGGGCGGGCGACGAGCAGTACTTC.

The chain carries TRBV12-5 and TRBJ2-7; 8 bases line up with TRBD2. Germline V gives CDR1 LGHNT, CDR2 FRNRAP. With 3 bases clipped from V and 13 bases from J, the junction kept 17 bases outside the gene matches. There are 15 residues in the CDR3. CDR3 nucleotide sequence: TGTGCTAGTGGTTTCATCAGCGGGAGCTCCTACGCAACCTACTTC. This translates into CASGFISGSSYATYF.

The chain has TRBV7-7 and TRBJ1-4, with 7 bases lining up with TRBD1. J was trimmed by 10 bases and V by 5 bases; bases with no gene match: 13. This CDR3 has 15 residues. CDR1 and CDR2 (germline): SSHAT, FNYEAQ (reference sequence). The CDR3 loop reads CASSPSGQPFGKLFF. CDR3 sequence (DNA): TGTGCCAGCAGCCCCTCGGGACAGCCCTTCGGAAAACTGTTTTTT. Drawing the rest from reference TRBV7-7 and TRBJ1-4, the complete variable domain is GAGVSQSPRYKVTKRGQDVTLRCDPISSHATLYWYQQALGQGPEFLTYFNYEAQPDKSGLPSDRFSAERPEGSISTLTIQRTEQRDSAMYRCASSPSGQPFGKLFFGSGTQLSVL.

This clone was counted once. CDR3 region: CASSPDSTGELFF. The CDR3 region has the DNA TGCGCCAGCAGTCCAGATTCCACCGGGGAGCTGTTTTTT. This chain joins TRBV5-1 and TRBJ2-2; D gene uncertain. The CDR3 consists of 13 residues. The V and J ends lost 5 bases and 4 bases respectively, with 9 bases between them. Germline loops: CDR1 SGHRS, CDR2 YFSETQ.

The rearrangement joins TRBV6-5 to TRBJ2-7; possible D gene TRBD1, 6 bases. Germline V lookup: CDR1 MNHEY, CDR2 SVGAGI. This CDR3 contains 15 residues. Trimming left V 0 bases short and J 2 bases short, with 11 bases between. CDR3 nucleotides: TGTGCCAGCAGTTACTCACTGACAGGAACCTACGAGCAGTACTTC. Its translation: CASSYSLTGTYEQYF.

The chain has TRBV27 and TRBJ2-1; 10 nucleotides line up with TRBD2. The CDR3 is 16 residues long. Germline CDR1 is MNHEY and CDR2 is SMNVEV (reference sequence). V trimming: 5 bases; J trimming: 4 bases; junction bases outside the gene matches: 8. DNA for the CDR3: TGTGCCAGCAGTCTCGGACTAGCGGAAAAGTACAATGAGCAGTTCTTC. Amino acids: CASSLGLAEKYNEQFF.

The chain couples TRBV6-5 to TRBJ1-5, with no clear D. The germline gives CDR1 MNHEY, CDR2 SVGAGI. With 8 bases removed from V and 6 bases from J, the gap between germline ends came to 17 bases. This CDR3 is built from 14 residues. The CDR3 reads CASGYSPGPQPQHF. In DNA, the CDR3 is TGTGCCAGCGGCTACTCCCCGGGTCCTCAGCCCCAGCATTTT.

This clone qualifies as medium-sized. V and J are TRBV5-1 and TRBJ2-1, with a tentative D call TRBD2 (6 bases). Germline values: CDR1 SGHRS, CDR2 YFSETQ. The CDR3 runs 15 residues. V dropped 6 bases and J dropped 6 bases, with 19 bases sitting between them. The CDR3 sequence is CASKWARELFNEQFF. The CDR3, as DNA: TGCGCCAGCAAATGGGCCCGGGAGTTGTTCAATGAGCAGTTCTTC. The full variable domain, its missing parts supplied by reference TRBV5-1 and TRBJ2-1, is KAGVTQTPRYLIKTRGQQVTLSCSPISGHRSVSWYQQTPGQGLQFLFEYFSETQRNKGNFPGRFSGRQFSNSRSEMNVSTLELGDSALYLCASKWARELFNEQFFGPGTRLTVL.

The rearrangement joins TRBV5-1 to TRBJ2-7; D tentatively reads TRBD1 or TRBD2 (5 bases each). The CDR3 is 14 residues long. Germline V CDR1 and CDR2: SGHRS, YFSETQ. V was shortened by 4 bases and J by 4 bases, with 15 bases between the two germline ends. As DNA, the CDR3 is TGCGCCAGCAGCATCGCCGGGACCGGATACGAGCAGTACTTC. Its protein is CASSIAGTGYEQYF.

The genes are TRBV4-1 and TRBJ2-7, with D possibly matching TRBD1 (5 bases). Germline loops: CDR1 MGHRA, CDR2 YSYEKL. V lost 2 bases, J lost 2 bases, and 13 bases lay in between. This CDR3 contains 15 residues. The CDR3 loop reads CASSQTTGLTYEQYF. The CDR3 nucleotides are TGCGCCAGCAGCCAAACCACAGGTTTGACCTACGAGCAGTACTTC.